This is a list of T cell receptor beta chains from one sample in a study of blood T cell repertoires in COVID-19. TCRdb's table, derived via immunoSEQ multiplex PCR, lists solely in-frame clones and lacks some. The repertoire consists of 180,000 or so clones, with about four fifths occurring once and the leading ten covering 8% to 13%. Sequenced: PBMCs or T cells enriched from blood (not recorded which). These TCRs come from a man aged 50 to 59 who had recovered from COVID-19. The CDR3 runs from the conserved cysteine through the conserved F or W. The D gene is left open where the match is weak. A clone size is listed for some rows: how often the clone was seen (once, few, many), or a class if it is expanded.

V gene	clone size	D gene	J gene	CDR3 DNA	CDR3 protein
TRBV3-1/TRBV3-2	-	TRBD1	TRBJ2-3	TGTGCCAGCAGCCAGGGGACAGTGACGGGAGATACGCAGTATTTT	CASSQGTVTGDTQYF
TRBV25-1	-	-	TRBJ2-2	TGTGCCAGCAACGGGGGACCTACGACCGGGGAGCTGTTTTTT	CASNGGPTTGELFF
TRBV7-8	once	-	TRBJ2-1	TGTGCCAGCAGCGGAAGCGGGCGGTTAAGCTCCTACAATGAGCAGTTCTTC	CASSGSGRLSSYNEQFF
TRBV3-1/TRBV3-2	-	-	TRBJ2-1	TGTGCCAGCAGCCAAGTACCGACAGTTTACAATGAGCAGTTCTTC	CASSQVPTVYNEQFF
TRBV10-3	-	-	TRBJ1-5	TGTGCCATCAGTGAGGGCGGAGGGGCCCAGCATTTT	CAISEGGGAQHF
TRBV27	-	TRBD1	TRBJ1-2	TGTGCCAGCAGACGGGACAGAACAAGCTATGGCTACACCTTC	CASRRDRTSYGYTF
TRBV6-5	once	-	TRBJ2-1	TGTGCCAGCAAAACTAGCTTGGTCCACAATGAGCAGTTCTTC	CASKTSLVHNEQFF
TRBV5-1	few	TRBD2	TRBJ2-7	TGCGCCAGCAGCAGCAGGACGGGAGGTTACGAGCAGTACTTC	CASSSRTGGYEQYF
TRBV29-1	-	TRBD1	TRBJ1-2	TGCAGCTTATCGACAGGGGGCAATGGCTACACCTTC	CSLSTGGNGYTF
TRBV6-2/TRBV6-3	-	-	TRBJ2-6	TGTGCCAGCAGCCCAGGGGCTGGGGCCAACGTCCTGACTTTC	CASSPGAGANVLTF
TRBV30	-	-	TRBJ1-4	TGTGCCTGGAGTGGCGCGGCAGAAAAACTGTTTTTT	CAWSGAAEKLFF
TRBV7-3	-	TRBD2	TRBJ2-1	TGTGCCAGCAGCTTAGCTGCGGGAGGGCCGCATGAGCAGTTCTTC	CASSLAAGGPHEQFF
TRBV30	many	TRBD1	TRBJ1-1	TGTGCCTGGAAAGACAGGGGCAGTCCGGGCACTGAAGCTTTCTTT	CAWKDRGSPGTEAFF
TRBV19	few	-	TRBJ1-1	TGTGCCAGTAGGGGAGTTAAGGGAACCACGATTTACACTGAAGCTTTCTTT	CASRGVKGTTIYTEAFF
TRBV7-3	-	-	TRBJ2-3	TGTGCCAGCAGCTTAATCAGGGGACACACAGATACGCAGTATTTT	CASSLIRGHTDTQYF
TRBV7-9	-	TRBD1	TRBJ1-2	TGTGCCAGCAGCTTAAGGACAGGGGGCGTCTATGGCTACACCTTC	CASSLRTGGVYGYTF
TRBV28	-	-	TRBJ1-4	TGTGCCAGCGGACAACAGGATGAAAAACTGTTTTTT	CASGQQDEKLFF
TRBV3-1/TRBV3-2	-	-	TRBJ2-5	TGTGCCAGCAGTTCTAGCCTCGCGGGGACAGTGGCGCGGGGGACCCAGTACTTC	CASSSSLAGTVARGTQYF
TRBV12-3/TRBV12-4	-	TRBD1	TRBJ1-1	TGTGCCAGCAGTTTAACAGGGGACACTGAAGCTTTCTTT	CASSLTGDTEAFF
TRBV19	-	TRBD1	TRBJ1-6	TGTGCCAGTCGCCAGGGACAGGTTATTAATTCACCCCTCCACTTT	CASRQGQVINSPLHF
TRBV6-5	-	-	TRBJ1-5	TGTGCCAGCAGGGAGCCCAATCAGCCCCAGCATTTT	CASREPNQPQHF
TRBV7-3	-	TRBD1	TRBJ2-7	TGTGCCAGCAGCTTAATGGCCGGGACAGCGACTTACGAGCAGTACTTC	CASSLMAGTATYEQYF
TRBV12-3/TRBV12-4	few	-	TRBJ2-3	TGTGCCAGCGGCAGGAGCACAGATACGCAGTATTTT	CASGRSTDTQYF